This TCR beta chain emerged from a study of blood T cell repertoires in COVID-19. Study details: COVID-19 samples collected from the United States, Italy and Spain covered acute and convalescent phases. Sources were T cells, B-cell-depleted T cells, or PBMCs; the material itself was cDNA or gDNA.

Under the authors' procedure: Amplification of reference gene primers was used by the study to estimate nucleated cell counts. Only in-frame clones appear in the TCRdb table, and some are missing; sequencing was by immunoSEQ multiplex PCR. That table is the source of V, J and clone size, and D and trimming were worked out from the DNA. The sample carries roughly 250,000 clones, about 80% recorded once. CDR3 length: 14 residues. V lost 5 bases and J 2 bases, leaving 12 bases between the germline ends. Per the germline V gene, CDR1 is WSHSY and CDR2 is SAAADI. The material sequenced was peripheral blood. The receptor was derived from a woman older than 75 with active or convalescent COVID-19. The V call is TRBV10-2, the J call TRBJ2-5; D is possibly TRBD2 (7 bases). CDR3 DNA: TGCGCCAGCAGTCCGGGGGGCCTTCAAGAGACCCAGTACTTC. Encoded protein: CASSPGGLQETQYF.